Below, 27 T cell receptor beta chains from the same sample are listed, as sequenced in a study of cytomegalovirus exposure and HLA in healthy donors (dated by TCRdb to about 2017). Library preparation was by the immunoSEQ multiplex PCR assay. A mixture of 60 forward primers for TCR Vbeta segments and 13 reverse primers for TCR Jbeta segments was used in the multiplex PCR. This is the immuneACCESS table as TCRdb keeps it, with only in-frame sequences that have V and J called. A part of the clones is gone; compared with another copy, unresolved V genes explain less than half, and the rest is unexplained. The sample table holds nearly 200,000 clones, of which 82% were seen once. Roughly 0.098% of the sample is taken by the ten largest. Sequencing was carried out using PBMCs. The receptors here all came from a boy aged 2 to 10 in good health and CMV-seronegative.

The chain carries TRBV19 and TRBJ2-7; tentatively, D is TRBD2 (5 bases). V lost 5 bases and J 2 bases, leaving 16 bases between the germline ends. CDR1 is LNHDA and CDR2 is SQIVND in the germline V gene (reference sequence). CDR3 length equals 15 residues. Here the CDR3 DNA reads TGTGCCAGTAGTTTTCAGGCGCGGGTGGCCTACGAGCAGTACTTC. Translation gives CASSFQARVAYEQYF.

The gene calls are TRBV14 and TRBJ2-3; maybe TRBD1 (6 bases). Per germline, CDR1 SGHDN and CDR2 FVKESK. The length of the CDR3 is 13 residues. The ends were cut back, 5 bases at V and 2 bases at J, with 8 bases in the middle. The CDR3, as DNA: TGTGCCAGCAGCGGGGGCGTCACAGATACGCAGTATTTT. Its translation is CASSGGVTDTQYF.

The CDR3 DNA reads TGTGCCAGCAGCTTTCGCGGGCCCTCTGGGGCCAACGTCCTGACTTTC. It is translated as CASSFRGPSGANVLTF. This chain links TRBV7-9 with TRBJ2-6; D may be TRBD2 (5 bases). The V end lost 3 bases, the J end lost 0 bases, and 9 bases lay between the germline ends. This CDR3 comprises 16 residues. Looked up from germline, CDR1 is SEHNR and CDR2 is FQNEAQ (reference sequence).

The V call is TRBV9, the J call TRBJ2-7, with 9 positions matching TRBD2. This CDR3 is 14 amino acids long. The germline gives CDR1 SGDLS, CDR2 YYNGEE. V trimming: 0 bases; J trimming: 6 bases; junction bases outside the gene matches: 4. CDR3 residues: CASSVVAGVGEQYF. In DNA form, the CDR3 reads TGTGCCAGCAGCGTAGTAGCGGGGGTTGGCGAGCAGTACTTC.

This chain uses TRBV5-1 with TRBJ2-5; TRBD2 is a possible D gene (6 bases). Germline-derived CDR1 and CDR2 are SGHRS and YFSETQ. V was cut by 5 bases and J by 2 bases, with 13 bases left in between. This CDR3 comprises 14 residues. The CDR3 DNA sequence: TGCGCCAGCAGGACTAGTTATTCTCAAGAGACCCAGTACTTC. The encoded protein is CASRTSYSQETQYF.

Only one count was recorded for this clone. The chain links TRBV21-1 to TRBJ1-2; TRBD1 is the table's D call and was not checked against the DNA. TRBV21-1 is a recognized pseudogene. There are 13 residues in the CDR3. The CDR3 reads CASSKKGKDGYTF. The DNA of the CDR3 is TGTGCCAGCAGCAAAAAGGGGAAAGATGGCTACACCTTC.

CDR3 sequence reads: CAFRTGGAGGYTF. In DNA, the CDR3 is TGTGCCTTCCGGACAGGGGGCGCAGGGGGCTACACCTTC. J is TRBJ1-2 and V is TRBV10-3; 11 bases map to TRBD1. V trimming: 11 bases; J trimming: 8 bases; junction bases outside the gene matches: 10. The germline V gene has CDR1 ENHRY and CDR2 SYGVKD. CDR3 length: 13 residues.

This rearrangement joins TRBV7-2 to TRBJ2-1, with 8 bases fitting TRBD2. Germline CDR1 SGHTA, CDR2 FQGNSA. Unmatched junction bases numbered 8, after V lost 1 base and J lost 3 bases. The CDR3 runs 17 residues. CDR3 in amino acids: CASSLGAMTSVYNEQFF. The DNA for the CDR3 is TGTGCCAGCAGCTTAGGAGCTATGACTAGCGTCTACAATGAGCAGTTCTTC.

CDR3 residues: CASSLGLAYSGSYEQYF. In nucleotides, the CDR3 is TGCGCCAGCAGCTTGGGACTAGCGTACTCGGGCTCCTACGAGCAGTACTTC. V and J are TRBV5-1 and TRBJ2-7; 8 bases are a match to TRBD2. The CDR3 has 17 amino acids. V gave up 0 bases and J gave up 0 bases; unmatched junction bases: 8. CDR1 and CDR2 from the germline V gene are SGHRS and YFSETQ. Full variable domain (outside the CDR3, taken from reference TRBV5-1 and TRBJ2-7): KAGVTQTPRYLIKTRGQQVTLSCSPISGHRSVSWYQQTPGQGLQFLFEYFSETQRNKGNFPGRFSGRQFSNSRSEMNVSTLELGDSALYLCASSLGLAYSGSYEQYFGPGTRLTVT.

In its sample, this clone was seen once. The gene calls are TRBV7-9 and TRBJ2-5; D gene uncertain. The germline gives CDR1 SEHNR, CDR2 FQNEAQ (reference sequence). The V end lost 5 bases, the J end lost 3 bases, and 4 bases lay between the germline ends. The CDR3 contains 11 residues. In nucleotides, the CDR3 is TGTGCCAGCAGCCAAAAAGAGACCCAGTACTTC. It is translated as CASSQKETQYF.

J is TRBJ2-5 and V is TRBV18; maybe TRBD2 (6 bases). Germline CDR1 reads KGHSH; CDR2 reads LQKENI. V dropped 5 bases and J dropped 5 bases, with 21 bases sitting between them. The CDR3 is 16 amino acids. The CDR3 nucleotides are TGTGCCAGCTCAATCCTGCCTAAAGCGGGTGGTGAGACCCAGTACTTC. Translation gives CASSILPKAGGETQYF. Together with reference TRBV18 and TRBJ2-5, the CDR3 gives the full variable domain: NAGVMQNPRHLVRRRGQEARLRCSPMKGHSHVYWYRQLPEEGLKFMVYLQKENIIDESGMPKERFSAEFPKEGPSILRIQQVVRGDSAAYFCASSILPKAGGETQYFGPGTRLLVL.

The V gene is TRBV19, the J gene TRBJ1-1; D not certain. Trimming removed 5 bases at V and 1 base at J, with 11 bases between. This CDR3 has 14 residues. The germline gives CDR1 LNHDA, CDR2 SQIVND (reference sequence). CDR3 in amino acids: CASSLTSGNTEAFF. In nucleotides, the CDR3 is TGTGCCAGTAGTCTTACCAGCGGGAACACTGAAGCTTTCTTT.

DNA of the CDR3: TGTGCCAGCAGCTTACGGGCAGGGGCCCAAGAGACCCAGTACTTC. Protein sequence: CASSLRAGAQETQYF. V usage is TRBV7-9 and J usage is TRBJ2-5; D possibly corresponds to TRBD1 (6 bases). The germline V gene has CDR1 SEHNR and CDR2 FQNEAQ (reference sequence). The CDR3 covers 15 residues. Trimming took off 2 bases at V and 1 base at J, with 11 bases between the two ends.

The CDR3 loop reads CATSRGGASTGELFF. CDR3 nucleotide sequence: TGTGCCACCAGCCGCGGGGGGGCCTCCACCGGGGAGCTGTTTTTT. The chain carries TRBV15 and TRBJ2-2; 9 bases match TRBD2. The V and J ends lost 5 bases and 4 bases, in that order; junction bases with no gene match: 5. Germline CDR1 is LNHNV and CDR2 is YYDKDF (reference sequence). The CDR3 has 15 amino acids.

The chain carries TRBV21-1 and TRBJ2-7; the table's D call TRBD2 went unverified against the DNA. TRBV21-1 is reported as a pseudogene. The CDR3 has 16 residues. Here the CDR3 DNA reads TGTGCCAGCATGTGTAAACGGACTAGCGAGGACTACGAGCAGTACTTC. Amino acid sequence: CASMCKRTSEDYEQYF.

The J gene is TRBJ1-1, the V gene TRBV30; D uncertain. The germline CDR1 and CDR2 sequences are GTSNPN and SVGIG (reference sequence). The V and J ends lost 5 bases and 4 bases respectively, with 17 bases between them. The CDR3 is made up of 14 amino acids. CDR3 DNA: TGTGCCTGGTATTCGGCACTTGGCGGCACTGAAGCTTTCTTT. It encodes CAWYSALGGTEAFF.

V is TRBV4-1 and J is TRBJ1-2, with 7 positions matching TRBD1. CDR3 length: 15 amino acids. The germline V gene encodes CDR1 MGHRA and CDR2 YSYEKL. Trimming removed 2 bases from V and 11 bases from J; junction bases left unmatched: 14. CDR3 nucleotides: TGCGCCAGCAGCCAACCGGGACAGAGGGGCCGAGGGTACACCTTC. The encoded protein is CASSQPGQRGRGYTF.

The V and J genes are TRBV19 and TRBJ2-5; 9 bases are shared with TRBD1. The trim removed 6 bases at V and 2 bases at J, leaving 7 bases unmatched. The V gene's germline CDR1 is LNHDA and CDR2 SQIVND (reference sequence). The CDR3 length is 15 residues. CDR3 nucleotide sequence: TGTGCCAGTAGGCGGACAGGGGTCGGGCAAGAGACCCAGTACTTC. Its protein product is CASRRTGVGQETQYF.

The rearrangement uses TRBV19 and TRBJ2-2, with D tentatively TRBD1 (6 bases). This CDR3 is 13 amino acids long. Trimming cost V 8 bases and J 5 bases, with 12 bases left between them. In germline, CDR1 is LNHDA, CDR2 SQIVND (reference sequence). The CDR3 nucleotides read TGTGCCAGTGGCAACAGGGAGACCGGGGAGCTGTTTTTT. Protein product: CASGNRETGELFF.

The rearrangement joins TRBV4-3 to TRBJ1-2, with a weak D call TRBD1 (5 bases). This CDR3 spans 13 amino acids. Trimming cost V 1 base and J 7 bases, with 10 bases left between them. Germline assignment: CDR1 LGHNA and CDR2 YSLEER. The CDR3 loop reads CASSQGYRSGYTF. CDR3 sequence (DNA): TGCGCCAGCAGCCAAGGGTACAGGTCTGGCTACACCTTC.

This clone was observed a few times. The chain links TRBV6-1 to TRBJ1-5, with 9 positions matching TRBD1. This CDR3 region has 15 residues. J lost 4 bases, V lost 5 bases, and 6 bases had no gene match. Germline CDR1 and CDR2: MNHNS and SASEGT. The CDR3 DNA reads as TGTGCCAGCAGTCTAACAGGGGGCAGGAATCAGCCCCAGCATTTT. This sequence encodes CASSLTGGRNQPQHF.

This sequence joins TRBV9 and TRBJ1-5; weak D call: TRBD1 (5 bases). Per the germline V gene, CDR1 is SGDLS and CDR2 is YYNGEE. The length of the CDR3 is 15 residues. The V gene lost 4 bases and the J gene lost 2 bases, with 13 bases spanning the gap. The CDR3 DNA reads TGTGCCAGCAGCCCCGGTGGGGGGGGCAATCAGCCCCAGCATTTT. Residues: CASSPGGGGNQPQHF.

CDR3 DNA sequence: TGTGCCAGCAGTGTAAGGACACCCCAAGAGACCCAGTACTTC. Encoded protein: CASSVRTPQETQYF. The J gene is TRBJ2-5, the V gene TRBV25-1; maybe TRBD1 (5 bases). This CDR3 spans 14 amino acids. CDR1 MGHDK and CDR2 SYGVNS come from the germline V gene. V was trimmed by 4 bases and J by 1 base, leaving 10 bases between them. The full variable domain, with the rest looked up from reference TRBV25-1 and TRBJ2-5, is EADIYQTPRYLVIGTGKKITLECSQTMGHDKMYWYQQDPGMELHLIHYSYGVNSTEKGDLSSESTVSRIRTEHFPLTLESARPSHTSQYLCASSVRTPQETQYFGPGTRLLVL.

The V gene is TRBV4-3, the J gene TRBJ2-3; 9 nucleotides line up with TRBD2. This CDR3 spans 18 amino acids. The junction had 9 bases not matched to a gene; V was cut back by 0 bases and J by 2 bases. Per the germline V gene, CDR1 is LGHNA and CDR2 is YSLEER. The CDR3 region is CASSQESPAGGNTDTQYF. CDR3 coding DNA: TGCGCCAGCAGCCAAGAGTCTCCCGCGGGGGGGAACACAGATACGCAGTATTTT.

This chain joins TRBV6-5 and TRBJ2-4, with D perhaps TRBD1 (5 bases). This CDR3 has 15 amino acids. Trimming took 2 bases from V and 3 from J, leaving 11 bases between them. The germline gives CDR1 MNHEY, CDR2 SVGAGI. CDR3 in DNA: TGTGCCAGCAGTTACGGGCAGGGTGGCAAAAACATTCAGTACTTC. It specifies CASSYGQGGKNIQYF.

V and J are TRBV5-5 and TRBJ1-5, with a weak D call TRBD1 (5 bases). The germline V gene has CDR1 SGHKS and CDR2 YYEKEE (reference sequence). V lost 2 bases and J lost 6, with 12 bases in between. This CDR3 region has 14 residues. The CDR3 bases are TGTGCCAGCAGCTTTTCAGGGATTGGTCAGCCCCAGCATTTT. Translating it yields CASSFSGIGQPQHF.

The CDR3 DNA reads as TGCGCCAGCAGCCAAGGGGCTCAGGGGGTCTATGGCTACACCTTC. Translated: CASSQGAQGVYGYTF. This sequence joins TRBV4-3 and TRBJ1-2; 7 bases fit TRBD1. Germline CDR1 is LGHNA and CDR2 is YSLEER. With V trimmed by 1 base and J by 4 bases, 6 bases remained unmatched. CDR3 length equals 15 residues.